These 24 T cell receptor beta chains were sequenced from one sample in a study of breast tumors, draining lymph nodes, adjacent tissues. Samples came from axillary lymph nodes draining the breast cancer. TCRdb called the multiplex PCR reads again in MiXCR, with one record for every CDR3 protein. The repertoire consists of about 150,000 distinct CDR3 sequences, with around 22% occurring once and the leading ten covering approximately 2.7%. Material for sequencing was axillary lymph node tissue. These receptors were collected from a female donor with breast cancer. Some clones in this sample may be carry-over from other donors' samples.

Remarks on this clonotype: A much larger clone differs by one base, so this may be a read error. The chain joins TRBV19 to TRBJ2-5; D unclear. The CDR3 has 14 residues. Germline values: CDR1 LNHDA, CDR2 SQIVND (reference sequence). The CDR3 sequence is CVSTPGPIKETQYF. CDR3 DNA: TGTGTCAGCACTCCCGGGCCCATTAAAGAGACCCAGTACTTC.

Turning to this clonotype: This clone may be a read error of a much larger clone one base away. The rearrangement links TRBV7-6 to TRBJ2-1; 11 positions match TRBD1. The CDR3 has 16 amino acids. Germline lookup yields CDR1 SGHVS and CDR2 FNYEAQ. In nucleotides, the CDR3 is TGTGCCAGCGATTTAACCCGGGACAGGGGGTACAATGAGCAGTCCTTC. Translated, it gives CASDLTRDRGYNEQSF. The entire variable domain, with the rest obtained from reference TRBV7-6 and TRBJ2-1, is as follows: GAGVSQSPRYKVTKRGQDVALRCDPISGHVSLYWYRQALGQGPEFLTYFNYEAQQDKSGLPNDRFSAERPEGSISTLTIQRTEQRDSAMYRCASDLTRDRGYNEQSFGPGTRLTVL.

This clonotype was picked up many times. The rearrangement links TRBV5-1 to TRBJ2-1; TRBD2 matches 9 bases. CDR3 size: 15 residues. Trimming cost V 0 bases and J 6 bases; bases outside gene matches: 4. Looked up from germline, CDR1 is SGHRS and CDR2 is YFSETQ. The CDR3 region has the DNA TGCGCCAGCAGCTTGGAGCCTAGCGGGACCAATGAGCAGTTCTTC. It encodes CASSLEPSGTNEQFF.

This rearrangement joins TRBV28 to TRBJ2-7; 14 positions match TRBD2. This CDR3 has 17 amino acids. Germline V gene sequence: CDR1 MDHEN, CDR2 SYDVKM. V lost 2 bases, J lost 7 bases, and 10 bases stayed unmatched. The chain's CDR3 is CASSLPRLAGGPVEQYF. The CDR3 DNA reads TGTGCCAGCAGTTTACCCCGACTAGCGGGAGGGCCGGTAGAGCAGTACTTC. Full variable domain (rest looked up from reference TRBV28 and TRBJ2-7): DVKVTQSSRYLVKRTGEKVFLECVQDMDHENMFWYRQDPGLGLRLIYFSYDVKMKEKGDIPEGYSVSREKKERFSLILESASTNQTSMYLCASSLPRLAGGPVEQYFGPGTRLTVT.

This clonotype was picked up many times. V gene TRBV20-1 combines with J gene TRBJ2-1; 11 bases are a match to TRBD2. The germline gives CDR1 DFQATT, CDR2 SNEGSKA (reference sequence). The CDR3 totals 15 residues. J was trimmed by 7 bases and V by 5 bases; bases with no gene match: 10. DNA for the CDR3: TGCAGTGCTTATCCTATAGCGGGAGGGTGGAATGAGCAGTTCTTC. Its protein is CSAYPIAGGWNEQFF.

This rearrangement joins TRBV12-3 or TRBV12-4 to TRBJ1-6; no definite D call. V was shortened by 2 bases and J by 5 bases, with 10 bases between the two germline ends. CDR3 length equals 15 residues. CDR3 amino acids: CASSLLGLNNSPLHF. CDR3 bases: TGTGCCAGCAGTTTATTGGGGTTGAATAATTCACCCCTCCACTTT.

This clonotype was detected many times. The chain recombines TRBV11-3 with TRBJ2-5, with 8 positions matching TRBD2. The germline V gene encodes CDR1 SGHNT and CDR2 YENEEA. With V trimmed by 4 bases and J by 5 bases, 12 bases remained unmatched. This CDR3 contains 16 residues. The CDR3 spells CASSSPGGSGMETQYF. The DNA for the CDR3 is TGTGCCAGCAGCTCGCCAGGTGGTAGCGGGATGGAGACCCAGTACTTC.

The chain couples TRBV18 to TRBJ2-1; TRBD1 is a possible D gene (5 bases). Trimming took off 3 bases at V and 6 bases at J, with 21 bases between the two ends. The V gene's germline CDR1 is KGHSH and CDR2 LQKENI. The CDR3 contains 17 residues. The CDR3 DNA sequence: TGTGCCAGCTCACCGCCCCTCAGGGCCACGGGCTGCAATGAGCAGTTCTTC. As protein: CASSPPLRATGCNEQFF.

This clonotype has ten or more counts. This sequence joins TRBV14 and TRBJ2-3; TRBD2 agrees at 10 bases. V lost 6 bases to trimming and J lost 2 bases; unmatched junction nucleotides: 5. The CDR3 has 15 residues. Germline assignment: CDR1 SGHDN and CDR2 FVKESK. The CDR3 nucleotides are TGTGCCAGCAGTAAGCGGGAGGGCCACACAGATACGCAGTATTTT. It translates to CASSKREGHTDTQYF.

This clonotype was seen ten or more times. The CDR3 is CASCSDLAACSYEQYF. CDR3 sequence (DNA): TGTGCCAGCTGCTCGGACTTAGCGGCATGCTCCTACGAGCAGTACTTC. J is TRBJ2-7 and V is TRBV27, with a possible D match to TRBD2 (6 bases). V was shortened by 8 bases and J by 0 bases, with 20 bases between the two germline ends. The CDR3 contains 16 residues. CDR1 MNHEY and CDR2 SMNVEV come from the germline V gene (reference sequence).

There are many counts of this clonotype. The chain links TRBV20-1 to TRBJ2-7, with D possibly called TRBD1 or TRBD2 (6 bases each). Germline CDR1 DFQATT, CDR2 SNEGSKA (reference sequence). V shed 1 base and J shed 3 bases, with 22 bases lying between them. This CDR3 region has 17 residues. In DNA form, the CDR3 reads TGCAGTGCTAGAGGCGCGATCGGGGGCAGAACTCTCTACGAGCAGTACTTC. Translation: CSARGAIGGRTLYEQYF.

This clonotype was seen only a few times. The gene calls are TRBV6-2 or TRBV6-3 and TRBJ1-5; a possible D gene is TRBD1 (5 bases). The germline V gene has CDR1 MNHEY and CDR2 SVGEGT. This CDR3 contains 15 residues. The ends were cut back, 5 bases at V and 2 bases at J, with 13 bases in the middle. This chain's CDR3 is CASSDLGGGNQPQHF. CDR3 DNA sequence: TGTGCCAGCAGTGACCTCGGGGGAGGCAATCAGCCCCAGCATTTT.

This clonotype was observed at least ten times. This rearrangement joins TRBV4-2 to TRBJ1-6; D unresolved. V was trimmed by 0 bases and J by 8 bases, leaving 11 bases between them. CDR3 size: 15 residues. Germline lookup yields CDR1 LGHNA and CDR2 YNFKEQ. CDR3 bases: TGTGCCAGCAGCCAAGATTTGGACGGAGATTCACCCCTCCACTTT. It codes for CASSQDLDGDSPLHF.

Many counts were recorded for this clonotype. The chain combines TRBV7-9 with TRBJ2-3, with D tentatively TRBD1 or TRBD2 (5 bases each). The CDR3 contains 15 residues. Trimming shortened V by 6 bases and J by 4 bases, and 17 bases separated the two germline ends. Per the germline V gene, CDR1 is SEHNR and CDR2 is FQNEAQ (reference sequence). The chain's CDR3 is CASRGPGTLADTQYF. For the CDR3, the DNA is TGTGCCAGCAGGGGACCCGGGACCCTGGCAGATACGCAGTATTTT.

This chain connects TRBV25-1 to TRBJ1-6; tentative D call: TRBD1 (6 bases). CDR3 length equals 14 residues. Trimming shortened V by 2 bases and J by 7 bases, and 9 bases separated the two germline ends. Germline loops: CDR1 MGHDK, CDR2 SYGVNS. The CDR3 nucleotides are TGTGCCAGCAGTGAACACAGGGACAATTCACCCCTCCACTTT. Its protein is CASSEHRDNSPLHF.

This clonotype was seen many times. The genes are TRBV10-3 and TRBJ2-1; unclear D gene. CDR3 length equals 15 residues. Trimming shortened V by 3 bases and J by 7 bases, and 16 bases separated the two germline ends. Germline CDR1 reads ENHRY; CDR2 reads SYGVKD. CDR3 DNA sequence: TGTGCCATCAGTGAATCGGGCCCAGTAGGGAATGAGCAGTTCTTC. It is translated as CAISESGPVGNEQFF.

In its sample, this clonotype was seen many times. This rearrangement joins TRBV5-4 to TRBJ2-3; D might be TRBD1 or TRBD2, each matching 5 bases. Germline CDR1 reads SGHNT; CDR2 reads YYREEE (reference sequence). The CDR3 is 15 residues long. Trimming took off 4 bases at V and 2 bases at J, with 14 bases between the two ends. The CDR3 here is CASSATGAYTDTQYF. The CDR3 DNA is TGTGCCAGCAGCGCTACCGGGGCCTACACAGATACGCAGTATTTT. Full variable domain (missing parts from reference TRBV5-4 and TRBJ2-3): ETGVTQSPTHLIKTRGQQVTLRCSSQSGHNTVSWYQQALGQGPQFIFQYYREEENGRGNFPPRFSGLQFPNYSSELNVNALELDDSALYLCASSATGAYTDTQYFGPGTRLTVL.

Remarks on this clonotype: This sequence may be a read error, since a much larger clone differs from it by one base. V gene TRBV11-3 combines with J gene TRBJ1-2; D unresolved. V was clipped by 0 bases and J by 11 bases, with 10 bases between them. Germline loops: CDR1 SGHNT, CDR2 YENEEA. The CDR3 loop spans 12 amino acids. The CDR3 protein is CASSLDRIGYTF. The CDR3, as DNA: TGTGCCAGCAGCTTAGACAGGATCGGATACACCTTC.

Concerning this clonotype: This likely reflects a read error, since a far larger clone is one base away. V is TRBV9 and J is TRBJ2-5, with D perhaps TRBD2 (5 bases). The CDR3 has 13 residues. The germline gives CDR1 SGDLS, CDR2 YYNGEE. The germline V and J ends were trimmed by 4 bases and 5 bases, with 12 bases remaining between them. The CDR3 spells CASSPTGGETQYF. DNA for the CDR3: TGTGCCAGCAGCCCGACTGGCGGGGAGACCCAGTACTTC. The full variable domain, completed using reference TRBV9 and TRBJ2-5, is DSGVTQTPKHLITATGQRVTLRCSPRSGDLSVYWYQQSLDQGLQFLIQYYNGEERAKGNILERFSAQQFPDLHSELNLSSLELGDSALYFCASSPTGGETQYFGPGTRLLVL.

This clonotype was picked up many times. This rearrangement joins TRBV5-8 to TRBJ2-7, with 9 bases identical to TRBD2. The germline V gene has CDR1 SGHTS and CDR2 YDEGEE. The V gene end was trimmed by 1 base and the J gene end by 4 bases; junction bases not matched to a gene: 0. This CDR3 has 13 amino acids. In DNA form, the CDR3 reads TGTGCCAGCAGCTTGACTAGCGGGTACGAGCAGTACTTC. Translated: CASSLTSGYEQYF.

This clonotype came up many times. The rearrangement joins TRBV12-3 or TRBV12-4 to TRBJ2-7; 7 nucleotides agree with TRBD1. V lost 5 bases to trimming and J lost 4 bases; unmatched junction nucleotides: 11. The CDR3 is made up of 15 amino acids. CDR3 in DNA: TGTGCCAGCAGTCTGCGGACAGGAGAAGTTTACGAGCAGTACTTC. Its translation: CASSLRTGEVYEQYF.

This clonotype was recorded many times. This chain uses TRBV7-9 with TRBJ2-1; no definite D call. The V end lost 0 bases, the J end lost 4 bases, and 7 bases lay between the germline ends. Germline CDR1 is SEHNR and CDR2 is FQNEAQ (reference sequence). The CDR3 has 14 amino acids. CDR3 region: CASSLAVAYNEQFF. For the CDR3, the DNA is TGTGCCAGCAGCTTAGCAGTAGCATACAATGAGCAGTTCTTC.

This clonotype was detected many times. The chain is built from TRBV5-1 and TRBJ2-1; D gene ambiguous. The germline V and J ends were trimmed by 0 bases and 3 bases, with 10 bases remaining between them. The CDR3 runs 15 residues. The germline CDR1 and CDR2 sequences are SGHRS and YFSETQ. CDR3 residues: CASSLGGYLYNEQFF. The DNA of the CDR3 is TGCGCCAGCAGCTTGGGTGGTTACCTCTACAATGAGCAGTTCTTC.

The chain couples TRBV20-1 to TRBJ1-5; 7 bases line up with TRBD1. After removal of 0 bases from V and 9 bases from J, the junction contained 5 bases not matched to a gene. The germline gives CDR1 DFQATT, CDR2 SNEGSKA (reference sequence). The CDR3 is made up of 13 amino acids. CDR3 DNA sequence: TGCAGTGCTAGAGATAAGGGGGCCCTGCCCCAGCATTTT. Its translation: CSARDKGALPQHF.